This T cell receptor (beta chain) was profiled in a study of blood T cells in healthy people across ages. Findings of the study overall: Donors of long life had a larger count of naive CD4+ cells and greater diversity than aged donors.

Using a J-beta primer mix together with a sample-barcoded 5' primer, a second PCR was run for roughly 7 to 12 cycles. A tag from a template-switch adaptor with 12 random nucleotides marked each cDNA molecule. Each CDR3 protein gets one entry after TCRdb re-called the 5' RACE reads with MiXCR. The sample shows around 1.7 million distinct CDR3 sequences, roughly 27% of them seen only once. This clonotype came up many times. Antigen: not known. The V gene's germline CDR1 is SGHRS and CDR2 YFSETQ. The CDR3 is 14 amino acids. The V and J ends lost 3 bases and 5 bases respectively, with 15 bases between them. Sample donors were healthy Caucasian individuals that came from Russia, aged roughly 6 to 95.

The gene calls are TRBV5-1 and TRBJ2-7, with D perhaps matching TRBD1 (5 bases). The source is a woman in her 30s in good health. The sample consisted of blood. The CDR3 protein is CASSSTDSLNEQYF. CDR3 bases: TGCGCCAGCAGCTCTACAGACAGTCTGAACGAGCAGTACTTC.